A single T cell receptor (beta chain) is shown here with its context. CDR3 length equals 17 residues. Germline CDR1 is MNHNY and CDR2 is SVGAGI (reference sequence). V gave up 5 bases and J gave up 0 bases; unmatched junction bases: 6. Patients from Seattle were sampled longitudinally, starting during active infection. These data are taken from a study of blood T cell repertoires in COVID-19. The wider study: T cells, B-cell-depleted T cells, or PBMCs provided the cDNA or gDNA that served as material.

Per the original data handling: Estimated nucleated cell counts came from reference gene primer amplification. Here immunoSEQ multiplex PCR was the method, and the copy in TCRdb shows in-frame clones only, minus some. The V and J calls and the clone size are those of that table, but D and trimming were determined from the DNA. The top ten clones hold approximately 2.3% of a sample with about 220,000 clones, 85% of them seen once. V is TRBV6-6 and J is TRBJ1-5; 11 nucleotides align to TRBD1. The sequencing input was peripheral blood. This sequence originates from a woman aged 70-85 years with COVID-19, enrolled during active disease. CDR3 DNA sequence: TGTGCCAGCAGTCCAAGGACAGGGGGCCTTAGCAATCAGCCCCAGCATTTT. Translated, it gives CASSPRTGGLSNQPQHF.